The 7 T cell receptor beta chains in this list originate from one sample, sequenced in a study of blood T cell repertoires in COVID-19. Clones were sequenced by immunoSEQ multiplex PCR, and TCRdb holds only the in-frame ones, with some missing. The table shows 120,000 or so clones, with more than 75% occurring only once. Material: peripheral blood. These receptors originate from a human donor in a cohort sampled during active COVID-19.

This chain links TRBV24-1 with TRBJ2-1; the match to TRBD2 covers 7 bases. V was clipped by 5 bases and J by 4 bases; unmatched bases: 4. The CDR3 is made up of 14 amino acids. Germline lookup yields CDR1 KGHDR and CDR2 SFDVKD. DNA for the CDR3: TGTGCCACCAGTGTGTCTAGCGGATACAATGAGCAGTTCTTC. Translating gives CATSVSSGYNEQFF.

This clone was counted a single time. The CDR3 protein is CASSLLAGTGGYGYTF. CDR3 in DNA: TGTGCCAGCAGTCTTCTCGCCGGGACAGGGGGGTATGGCTACACCTTC. This chain connects TRBV9 to TRBJ1-2; 11 bases map to TRBD1. The CDR3 has 16 residues. Losses at the gene ends were 5 bases for V and 5 bases for J; bases not matched to a gene: 11. Germline V lookup: CDR1 SGDLS, CDR2 YYNGEE.

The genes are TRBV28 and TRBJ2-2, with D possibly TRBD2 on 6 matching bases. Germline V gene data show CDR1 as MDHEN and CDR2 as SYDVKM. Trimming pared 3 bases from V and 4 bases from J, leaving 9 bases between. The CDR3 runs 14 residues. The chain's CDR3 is CASSFRRVTGELFF. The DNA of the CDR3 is TGTGCCAGCAGTTTTCGGAGGGTCACCGGGGAGCTGTTTTTT.

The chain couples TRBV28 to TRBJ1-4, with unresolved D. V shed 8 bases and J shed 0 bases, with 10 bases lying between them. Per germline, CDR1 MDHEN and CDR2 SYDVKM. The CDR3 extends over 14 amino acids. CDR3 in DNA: TGTGCCAGCCGCAGGACTGCAACTAATGAAAAACTGTTTTTT. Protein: CASRRTATNEKLFF.

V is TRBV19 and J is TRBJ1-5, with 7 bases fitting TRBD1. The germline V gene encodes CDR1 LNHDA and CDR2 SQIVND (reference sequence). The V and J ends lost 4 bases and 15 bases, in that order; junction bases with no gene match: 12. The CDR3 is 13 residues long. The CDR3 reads CASSTDREEKRHF. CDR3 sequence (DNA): TGTGCCAGTAGTACAGACAGGGAGGAAAAGAGGCATTTT.

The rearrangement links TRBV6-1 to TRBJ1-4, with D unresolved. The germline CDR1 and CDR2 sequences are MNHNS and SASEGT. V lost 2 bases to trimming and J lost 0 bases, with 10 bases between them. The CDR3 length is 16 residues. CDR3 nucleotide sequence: TGTGCCAGCAGTGAACAGGCTCCTGCAACTAATGAAAAACTGTTTTTT. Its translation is CASSEQAPATNEKLFF.

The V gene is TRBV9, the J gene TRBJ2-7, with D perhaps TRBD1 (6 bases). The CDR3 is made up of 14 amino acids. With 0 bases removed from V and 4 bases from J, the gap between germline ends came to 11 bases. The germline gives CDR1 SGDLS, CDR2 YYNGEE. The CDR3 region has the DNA TGTGCCAGCAGCGTAGATGGCAGGGGTTACGAGCAGTACTTC. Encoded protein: CASSVDGRGYEQYF.